The 15 T cell receptor beta chains presented below share a single source sample, sequenced in a study of blood T cell repertoires in COVID-19. The assay was immunoSEQ multiplex PCR, and TCRdb's table has in-frame clones only and misses some. The repertoire consists of about 160,000 clones, with 65% to 85% occurring once and the leading ten covering approximately 14%. Sequencing was performed on peripheral blood. The source of these receptors is an elderly woman with acute or convalescent COVID-19.

The chain combines TRBV7-8 with TRBJ1-3; a weak D match, TRBD1 (5 bases). CDR3 length: 15 amino acids. The ends were cut back, 4 bases at V and 2 bases at J, with 12 bases in the middle. Germline CDR1 reads SGHVS; CDR2 reads FQNEAQ. The CDR3: CASSSRGTTGNTIYF. The CDR3 coding sequence is TGTGCCAGCAGCTCACGGGGGACGACTGGAAACACCATATATTTT.

This clone was observed a single time. This chain connects TRBV5-8 to TRBJ1-4, with D possibly being TRBD1 (5 bases). The ends were cut back, 6 bases at V and 7 bases at J, with 16 bases in the middle. This CDR3 has 14 amino acids. The germline gives CDR1 SGHTS, CDR2 YDEGEE. The CDR3 nucleotides read TGTGCCAGCACCCTCCGGGGGGTGGCTGAAAAACTGTTTTTT. This translates into CASTLRGVAEKLFF.

The chain employs TRBV5-5 and TRBJ2-1, with D tentatively TRBD1 (6 bases). Per the germline V gene, CDR1 is SGHKS and CDR2 is YYEKEE (reference sequence). The CDR3 is made up of 16 amino acids. V gave up 3 bases and J gave up 0 bases, with 13 bases separating them. This CDR3 is CASSSTRGSSYNEQFF. In DNA form, the CDR3 reads TGTGCCAGCAGCTCCACCAGGGGAAGCTCCTACAATGAGCAGTTCTTC.

The chain combines TRBV19 with TRBJ1-5; perhaps TRBD1 as D (6 bases). This CDR3 contains 13 residues. The V gene's germline CDR1 is LNHDA and CDR2 SQIVND (reference sequence). The germline V and J ends were trimmed by 4 bases and 5 bases, with 9 bases remaining between them. The CDR3, as DNA: TGTGCCAGTAGTAGAGGGGGGGATCAGCCCCAGCATTTT. Translating it yields CASSRGGDQPQHF.

The chain has TRBV2 and TRBJ1-5; no clear D gene. Germline assignment: CDR1 SNHLY and CDR2 FYNNEI. CDR3 length equals 14 residues. The germline V and J ends were trimmed by 7 bases and 0 bases, with 10 bases remaining between them. Here the CDR3 DNA reads TGTGCCAGCAAAGTCGCGAATAGCAATCAGCCCCAGCATTTT. Amino acid sequence: CASKVANSNQPQHF.

The rearrangement uses TRBV5-1 and TRBJ2-7; 7 bases match TRBD2. Germline loops: CDR1 SGHRS, CDR2 YFSETQ. This CDR3 is 14 amino acids long. V was clipped by 0 bases and J by 2 bases; unmatched bases: 2. CDR3 amino acids: CASSLARGAYEQYF. In DNA form, the CDR3 reads TGCGCCAGCAGCTTGGCCCGGGGGGCCTACGAGCAGTACTTC.

V and J are TRBV5-4 and TRBJ1-1; 9 bases line up with TRBD1. The CDR3 contains 17 residues. Germline V lookup: CDR1 SGHNT, CDR2 YYREEE (reference sequence). With V trimmed by 5 bases and J by 1 base, 12 bases remained unmatched. CDR3 in amino acids: CASSFGLDRGGNTEAFF. The DNA for the CDR3 is TGTGCCAGCAGTTTTGGCTTGGACAGGGGAGGGAACACTGAAGCTTTCTTT. Supplemented by reference TRBV5-4 and TRBJ1-1, the full variable domain reads ETGVTQSPTHLIKTRGQQVTLRCSSQSGHNTVSWYQQALGQGPQFIFQYYREEENGRGNFPPRFSGLQFPNYSSELNVNALELDDSALYLCASSFGLDRGGNTEAFFGQGTRLTVV.

V usage is TRBV5-4 and J usage is TRBJ2-3, with TRBD1 as a possible D gene (6 bases). V was clipped by 2 bases and J by 0 bases, with 13 bases between them. CDR1 and CDR2 from the germline V gene are SGHNT and YYREEE (reference sequence). The CDR3 is made up of 16 amino acids. CDR3 in amino acids: CASSLGQRTSTDTQYF. The DNA for the CDR3 is TGTGCCAGCAGCTTAGGACAGCGAACTAGCACAGATACGCAGTATTTT.

The chain links TRBV5-1 to TRBJ1-2; 7 nucleotides match TRBD1. The germline gives CDR1 SGHRS, CDR2 YFSETQ. CDR3 length equals 15 residues. V lost 3 bases and J lost 0; bases outside the gene matches: 5. CDR3 sequence reads: CASSSGTATNYGYTF. The CDR3, as DNA: TGCGCCAGCAGCTCGGGGACAGCTACTAACTATGGCTACACCTTC.

This sequence joins TRBV24-1 and TRBJ1-1, with a possible D match to TRBD1 (5 bases). This CDR3 comprises 15 residues. The germline gives CDR1 KGHDR, CDR2 SFDVKD. V gave up 2 bases and J gave up 5 bases, with 14 bases separating them. The CDR3 DNA follows: TGTGCCACCAGTGATTCTAGGGGTTTGGAAACTGAAGCTTTCTTT. This encodes CATSDSRGLETEAFF.

The J gene is TRBJ1-2, the V gene TRBV4-1, with D possibly TRBD1 on 6 matching bases. The CDR3 length is 16 residues. Looked up from germline, CDR1 is MGHRA and CDR2 is YSYEKL. V was trimmed by 1 base and J by 1 base, leaving 13 bases between them. The CDR3: CASSQVGTPLNYGYTF. In nucleotides, the CDR3 is TGCGCCAGCAGCCAAGTTGGGACACCACTTAACTATGGCTACACCTTC.

This clone was counted once. J is TRBJ1-5 and V is TRBV12-3 or TRBV12-4; D is perhaps TRBD1 (5 bases). Trimming pared 6 bases from V and 9 bases from J, leaving 15 bases between. The CDR3 is made up of 13 amino acids. CDR3 DNA: TGTGCCAGCAGAATTACTTGGGGGGGGCCCCAGCATTTT. Protein sequence: CASRITWGGPQHF.

The rearrangement joins TRBV13 to TRBJ1-4; 12 bases line up with TRBD1. Germline loops: CDR1 PRHDT, CDR2 FYEKMQ (reference sequence). J lost 7 bases, V lost 5 bases, and 5 bases had no gene match. This CDR3 has 15 amino acids. The CDR3 DNA sequence: TGTGCCAGCAGCGCAGCGGGACAGGGGGCTGAAAAACTGTTTTTT. Its translation is CASSAAGQGAEKLFF.

This chain joins TRBV7-9 and TRBJ2-5; TRBD2 is a possible D gene (7 bases). V gave up 0 bases and J gave up 7 bases, with 15 bases separating them. The CDR3 has 15 amino acids. Germline-derived CDR1 and CDR2 are SEHNR and FQNEAQ (reference sequence). CDR3 in DNA: TGTGCCAGCAGCTTAGCAGGGGGGGGCCCGCCGACCCAGTACTTC. Translating gives CASSLAGGGPPTQYF.

The V call is TRBV7-9, the J call TRBJ1-6; TRBD1 might be the D (6 bases). The germline CDR1 and CDR2 sequences are SEHNR and FQNEAQ (reference sequence). V gave up 1 base and J gave up 8 bases, with 9 bases separating them. The CDR3 contains 14 residues. In nucleotides, the CDR3 is TGTGCCAGCAGCTTAGGGGGGGGGCATTCACCCCTCCACTTT. It translates to CASSLGGGHSPLHF.